The 16 T cell receptor beta chains listed next were all sequenced from one sample in a study of T cells in tumors after PD-1 blockade. Libraries were prepared by immunoSEQ multiplex PCR; TCRdb keeps only in-frame clonotypes and omits some of them. This table holds 50,000 to 75,000 clones, roughly 70% found once. Sequencing used PBMCs, obtained after anti-PD-1 treatment. These receptors all come from a human donor with basal cell carcinoma.

V usage is TRBV6-2 or TRBV6-3 and J usage is TRBJ1-2; D call uncertain. From germline, CDR1 is MNHEY and CDR2 SVGEGT. Trimming took off 0 bases at V and 2 bases at J, with 7 bases between the two ends. The CDR3 has 14 residues. CDR3 in DNA: TGTGCCAGCAGTTACTCGTCAGAGAACTATGGCTACACCTTC. As protein: CASSYSSENYGYTF.

The chain couples TRBV5-1 to TRBJ2-5; 11 positions agree with TRBD1. This CDR3 spans 13 amino acids. J was trimmed by 5 bases and V by 5 bases; bases with no gene match: 2. CDR1 is SGHRS, CDR2 YFSETQ, per germline. CDR3 in DNA: TGCGCCAGCAGGGACAGGGGGCTTGAGACCCAGTACTTC. Amino acids: CASRDRGLETQYF.

This clone occurred many times. Other DNA sequences in the sample encode the same CDR3. The rearrangement links TRBV5-1 to TRBJ2-5; D unclear. The CDR3 runs to 11 residues. Germline values: CDR1 SGHRS, CDR2 YFSETQ. The V and J ends lost 3 bases and 0 bases respectively, with 0 bases between them. The CDR3 here is CASSYQETQYF. The CDR3 DNA is TGCGCCAGCAGCTACCAAGAGACCCAGTACTTC.

The genes are TRBV6-1 and TRBJ1-6; possibly TRBD1 for D (6 bases). Germline V gives CDR1 MNHNS, CDR2 SASEGT. The CDR3 contains 15 residues. V lost 3 bases and J 6 bases, leaving 12 bases between the germline ends. CDR3 nucleotides: TGTGCCAGCAGTGATGGGGGGCCCTTTAATTCACCCCTCCACTTT. Protein: CASSDGGPFNSPLHF.

By share, this clone counts as medium-sized (0.01 to 0.1%). The gene calls are TRBV30 and TRBJ1-6, with D possibly being TRBD1 (6 bases). The CDR3 loop spans 13 amino acids. Germline CDR1 is GTSNPN and CDR2 is SVGIG (reference sequence). Trimming took off 3 bases at V and 7 bases at J, with 10 bases between the two ends. The CDR3 region is CAWRTGPNSPLHF. Here the CDR3 DNA reads TGTGCCTGGAGGACAGGACCAAATTCACCCCTCCACTTT. Together with reference TRBV30 and TRBJ1-6, the CDR3 gives the full variable domain: SQTIHQWPATLVQPVGSPLSLECTVEGTSNPNLYWYRQAAGRGLQLLFYSVGIGQISSEVPQNLSASRPQDRQFILSSKKLLLSDSGFYLCAWRTGPNSPLHFGNGTRLTVT.

This sequence joins TRBV5-8 and TRBJ2-5; 9 bases are a match to TRBD2. J lost 1 base, V lost 0 bases, and 4 bases had no gene match. The germline V gene encodes CDR1 SGHTS and CDR2 YDEGEE. The CDR3 is 16 residues long. CDR3: CASSLVRAGGQETQYF. In DNA form, the CDR3 reads TGTGCCAGCAGCTTGGTTCGAGCGGGGGGCCAAGAGACCCAGTACTTC.

The chain combines TRBV5-1 with TRBJ1-2; D possibly corresponds to TRBD1 (6 bases). Germline V gives CDR1 SGHRS, CDR2 YFSETQ. Trimming shortened V by 10 bases and J by 8 bases, and 30 bases separated the two germline ends. This CDR3 region has 16 residues. CDR3 nucleotides: TGCGCCCCCAAGCCAGAGGACAGCACCTTATGTAGGGGCTACACCTTC. It codes for CAPKPEDSTLCRGYTF.

The chain has TRBV24-1 and TRBJ2-1; 9 bases match TRBD2. Germline assignment: CDR1 KGHDR and CDR2 SFDVKD. Trimming took 3 bases from V and 7 from J; bases not matched to a gene: 6. CDR3 length: 15 amino acids. Here the CDR3 reads CATSDRAGGRNEQFF. In nucleotides, the CDR3 is TGTGCCACCAGTGATCGAGCGGGGGGCCGGAATGAGCAGTTCTTC.

The V call is TRBV6-1, the J call TRBJ1-5; a possible D gene is TRBD1 (5 bases). The CDR3 contains 14 residues. V was pared by 2 bases and J by 1 base, with 6 bases between. From germline, CDR1 is MNHNS and CDR2 SASEGT. CDR3: CASSERGSNQPQHF. The CDR3 coding sequence is TGTGCCAGCAGTGAACGGGGGAGCAATCAGCCCCAGCATTTT.

This clone was seen a few times. The same CDR3 arises from other DNA sequences in this sample as well. The chain combines TRBV4-2 with TRBJ1-5; D call uncertain. Germline loops: CDR1 LGHNA, CDR2 YNFKEQ. Between the trimmed V and J ends, which lost 1 base and 6 bases, there was a span of 10 bases. This CDR3 is built from 14 residues. The CDR3 region is CASSQGVGGQPQHF. The DNA for the CDR3 is TGTGCCAGCAGCCAAGGAGTGGGAGGTCAGCCCCAGCATTTT.

This clone occurred once. J is TRBJ2-5 and V is TRBV3-1 (or the pseudogene TRBV3-2); 7 bases fit TRBD2. Losses at the gene ends were 2 bases for V and 4 bases for J; bases not matched to a gene: 4. The CDR3 has 14 amino acids. Germline values: CDR1 LGHDT, CDR2 YNNKEL (reference sequence). For the CDR3, the DNA is TGTGCCAGCAGCCAAAAACAGCGGGGAGAGACCCAGTACTTC. Translated, it gives CASSQKQRGETQYF.

Written as DNA, the CDR3 is TGTGCCAGCAGCTTGAAAGTCTTGGGGCTTGACACTGAAGCTTTCTTT. It codes for CASSLKVLGLDTEAFF. The chain carries TRBV5-8 and TRBJ1-1, with TRBD1 as a possible D gene (5 bases). V lost 1 base and J lost 3, with 16 bases in between. CDR3 length equals 16 residues. Germline CDR1 is SGHTS and CDR2 is YDEGEE.

The chain is built from TRBV4-2 and TRBJ1-1; D perhaps matches TRBD1 (5 bases). V was trimmed by 5 bases and J by 5 bases, leaving 15 bases between them. This CDR3 region has 14 residues. Germline CDR1 LGHNA, CDR2 YNFKEQ. The CDR3 bases are TGTGCCAGCAGCTCCGGGGGATTGGGGACTGAAGCTTTCTTT. Amino acids: CASSSGGLGTEAFF.

This chain's CDR3 is CASSLGTGTETYEQYF. In DNA, the CDR3 is TGCGCCAGCAGCTTGGGCACCGGGACTGAGACCTACGAGCAGTACTTC. The genes are TRBV5-1 and TRBJ2-7; perhaps TRBD2 as D (6 bases). Trimming stripped 0 bases from V and 2 bases from J, with 15 bases between. The germline gives CDR1 SGHRS, CDR2 YFSETQ. This CDR3 comprises 16 residues.

The J gene is TRBJ2-1, the V gene TRBV5-6; perhaps D is TRBD1 or TRBD2 (5 bases each). The CDR3 extends over 15 amino acids. Germline V gene data show CDR1 as SGHDT and CDR2 as YYEEEE. V was pared by 0 bases and J by 10 bases, with 17 bases between. CDR3 loop: CASSLGAGTNLEQFF. As DNA, the CDR3 is TGTGCCAGCAGCTTGGGGGCCGGGACCAACTTGGAGCAGTTCTTC. Based on the CDR3 plus reference TRBV5-6 and TRBJ2-1, the full variable domain is DAGVTQSPTHLIKTRGQQVTLRCSPKSGHDTVSWYQQALGQGPQFIFQYYEEEERQRGNFPDRFSGHQFPNYSSELNVNALLLGDSALYLCASSLGAGTNLEQFFGPGTRLTVL.

The chain employs TRBV7-9 and TRBJ1-4, with a possible D match to TRBD1 (6 bases). In germline, CDR1 is SEHNR, CDR2 FQNEAQ (reference sequence). CDR3 length equals 14 residues. Trimming took 5 bases from V and 8 from J, leaving 15 bases between them. Here the CDR3 DNA reads TGTGCCAGCAGCGACTCAGGGGCGCAGGAAAAACTGTTTTTT. Amino acids: CASSDSGAQEKLFF.